This TCR beta chain appears in the sequencing data of a study of cytomegalovirus exposure and HLA in healthy donors. The PCR contained 60 Vbeta and 13 Jbeta primers. This table comes from immunoSEQ multiplex PCR, and its TCRdb copy is limited to in-frame clones, with some not included. In total, the table holds about 74,000 clones. Germline CDR1 is SGHRS and CDR2 is YFSETQ. The CDR3 sequence is 15 residues long. After removal of 0 bases from V and 4 bases from J, the junction contained 4 bases not matched to a gene. This receptor was identified in a female donor in good health and CMV-seropositive. Sequences were obtained from PBMCs. The rearrangement joins TRBV5-1 to TRBJ1-2; 9 bases line up with TRBD1. CDR3 sequence reads: CASSLDPTGGYGYTF. CDR3 nucleotide sequence: TGCGCCAGCAGCTTGGATCCGACAGGGGGCTATGGCTACACCTTC. Full variable domain (rest looked up from reference TRBV5-1 and TRBJ1-2): KAGVTQTPRYLIKTRGQQVTLSCSPISGHRSVSWYQQTPGQGLQFLFEYFSETQRNKGNFPGRFSGRQFSNSRSEMNVSTLELGDSALYLCASSLDPTGGYGYTFGSGTRLTVV.